The source of this T cell receptor beta chain is a study of blood T cell repertoires in COVID-19. Study overall: The samples span acute and convalescent COVID-19 from the United States, Italy and Spain. In each case, the material was cDNA or gDNA derived from T cells, B-cell-depleted T cells, or PBMCs.

In the study's own analysis: Nucleated cell number was recorded as an estimate derived from reference gene primer amplification. TCRdb's copy holds only in-frame clones and misses some; the assay was immunoSEQ multiplex PCR. For V, J and clone size, that table is used; D and trimming come from the DNA. There are approximately 63,000 clones in the sample; 65% to 85% occur only once, and roughly 6% lies in the top ten. The V segment lost 4 bases and the J segment 3 bases; nucleotides outside the gene matches: 15. The CDR3 contains 21 residues. Germline values: CDR1 KGHDR, CDR2 SFDVKD. The specimen sequenced was peripheral blood. The source is a woman between 70 and 85 years old with acute or convalescent COVID-19. V usage is TRBV24-1 and J usage is TRBJ2-3, with 16 positions matching TRBD2. The CDR3 here is CATSDFMGLAGGPGSTDTQYF. CDR3 coding DNA: TGTGCCACCAGTGACTTCATGGGACTAGCGGGGGGGCCAGGTTCGACAGATACGCAGTATTTT.